The 15 T cell receptor beta chains presented below share a single source sample, sequenced in a study of Graves' ophthalmopathy and Graves' hyperthyroidism. Scientists amplified the TCR beta CDR3 regions from RNA transcripts. The first-round RT-PCR employed HTBI primers together with the Qiagen OneStep RT-PCR kit. A multiplex PCR was then performed as the second round. TCRdb reprocessed the multiplex PCR reads with MiXCR, giving one entry per CDR3 protein. Of roughly 700,000 distinct CDR3 sequences in the sample, roughly 41% were seen once. Sequences were obtained from peripheral blood. These receptors originate from an adult man with Graves' ophthalmopathy.

The chain joins TRBV25-1 to TRBJ2-1; D remains unclear. The V end lost 3 bases, the J end lost 3 bases, and 12 bases lay between the germline ends. CDR3 length: 15 amino acids. Per germline, CDR1 MGHDK and CDR2 SYGVNS. CDR3 DNA: TGTGCCAGCAGTGACAGTGCGGCGCTCTACAATGAGCAGTTCTTC. Its protein is CASSDSAALYNEQFF.

This clonotype was observed many times. This chain connects TRBV7-2 to TRBJ2-7, with 11 bases identical to TRBD2. V was pared by 0 bases and J by 5 bases, with 0 bases of the junction left unmatched. The germline gives CDR1 SGHTA, CDR2 FQGNSA. The CDR3 covers 14 residues. Here the CDR3 DNA reads TGTGCCAGCAGCTTAGCACTAGCGGGAGACGAGCAGTACTTC. Amino acid sequence: CASSLALAGDEQYF.

Only a few counts were recorded for this clonotype. The chain has TRBV6-6 and TRBJ1-2; D might be TRBD1 (6 bases). Germline assignment: CDR1 MNHNY and CDR2 SVGAGI (reference sequence). The CDR3 covers 15 residues. V was trimmed by 5 bases and J by 4 bases, leaving 17 bases between them. CDR3 sequence reads: CASSEADSGAYGYTF. In DNA, the CDR3 is TGTGCCAGCAGTGAAGCGGACAGTGGCGCCTATGGCTACACCTTC.

With respect to this clonotype: Its ends do not fully match the called genes, so a read error is possible. The V and J genes are TRBV7-9 and TRBJ2-2, with D maybe TRBD1 (6 bases). This CDR3 contains 16 residues. In germline, CDR1 is SEHNR, CDR2 FQNEAQ (reference sequence). CDR3: CASSSGHSSNTGELFF. The CDR3 region has the DNA TGCGCCAGCAGTTCGGGACATTCTTCGAACACCGGGGAGCTGTTTTTT.

V is TRBV7-2 and J is TRBJ1-1; TRBD1 agrees at 8 bases. The CDR3 has 14 residues. Germline lookup yields CDR1 SGHTA and CDR2 FQGNSA. Trimming removed 6 bases from V and 2 bases from J; junction bases left unmatched: 5. The CDR3 DNA reads TGTGCCAGCAGGTCGACAGGGGTTAACACTGAAGCTTTCTTT. Translating it yields CASRSTGVNTEAFF.

This sequence joins TRBV10-3 and TRBJ1-3, with D hard to call. The germline gives CDR1 ENHRY, CDR2 SYGVKD. The CDR3 extends over 16 amino acids. V dropped 0 bases and J dropped 4 bases, with 13 bases sitting between them. In DNA, the CDR3 is TGTGCCATCAGTGAGTCTGTCAGCTCAGTAGGAAACACCATATATTTT. This sequence encodes CAISESVSSVGNTIYF.

CDR3 DNA: TGTGCCAGCAGGCCAGGGGGGGGGATCTATGGCTACACCTTC. It yields the protein CASRPGGGIYGYTF. V gene TRBV7-2 combines with J gene TRBJ1-2, with TRBD1 matching 7 bases. CDR1 and CDR2 (germline): SGHTA, FQGNSA. The V gene end was trimmed by 6 bases and the J gene end by 4 bases; junction bases not matched to a gene: 8. This CDR3 has 14 residues.

The chain employs TRBV14 and TRBJ2-5; D not certain. Germline-derived CDR1 and CDR2 are SGHDN and FVKESK. This CDR3 has 15 residues. Trimming removed 1 base from V and 4 bases from J, with 13 bases in between. CDR3 sequence reads: CASSQAIKVGETQYF. The DNA for the CDR3 is TGTGCCAGCAGCCAAGCGATTAAAGTTGGAGAGACCCAGTACTTC.

This clonotype was seen only once. The junction and the germline gene differ at one end; a read error may be behind it. The rearrangement uses TRBV25-1 and TRBJ1-2; no definite D call. The CDR3 extends over 13 amino acids. CDR1 and CDR2 from the germline V gene are MGHDK and SYGVNS. CDR3 sequence: CASSEGKFCRAPF. The CDR3 nucleotides are TGTGCCAGCAGTGAAGGAAAATTCTGCCGGGCTCCGTTC.

Worth noting for this clonotype: A much more abundant neighbour one base away suggests this may be a read error. The chain uses TRBV20-1 and TRBJ2-7, with D maybe TRBD2 (6 bases). CDR3 length: 14 amino acids. Trimming pared 5 bases from V and 5 bases from J, leaving 19 bases between. Per germline, CDR1 DFQATT and CDR2 SNEGSKA (reference sequence). This CDR3 reads CSARTRLGSNEQYF. The CDR3 DNA follows: TGCAGTGCTCGAACCAGACTAGGGTCCAACGAGCAGTACTTC.

The chain combines TRBV7-6 with TRBJ2-7, with D possibly being TRBD1 or TRBD2 (6 bases each). Trimming cost V 6 bases and J 0 bases, with 18 bases left between them. CDR3 length: 16 amino acids. Germline CDR1 and CDR2: SGHVS and FNYEAQ. As DNA, the CDR3 is TGTGCCAGCAGTTTTCGTGGGGGGCCATTCTCCTACGAGCAGTACTTC. Its translation is CASSFRGGPFSYEQYF.

This clonotype was seen more than once but under ten times. V and J are TRBV19 and TRBJ1-1; no clear D. The CDR3 length is 13 residues. V lost 3 bases and J lost 4, with 9 bases in between. CDR1 is LNHDA, CDR2 SQIVND, per germline (reference sequence). The CDR3 spells CASSMGEVTEAFF. The DNA of the CDR3 is TGTGCCAGTAGTATGGGTGAGGTCACTGAAGCTTTCTTT.

This clonotype turned up a few times. The chain couples TRBV4-2 to TRBJ1-2; D might be TRBD1 (6 bases). CDR1 is LGHNA, CDR2 YNFKEQ, per germline. The CDR3 consists of 14 residues. V was cut by 4 bases and J by 5 bases, with 14 bases left in between. CDR3 in DNA: TGTGCCAGCAGCCTTCCGGGGGGGCGGTATGGCTACACCTTC. It is translated as CASSLPGGRYGYTF.

This clonotype was recorded many times. V is TRBV2 and J is TRBJ1-2; D is perhaps TRBD1 (6 bases). This CDR3 is built from 17 residues. Trimming shortened V by 3 bases and J by 3 bases, and 20 bases separated the two germline ends. CDR1 and CDR2 from the germline V gene are SNHLY and FYNNEI. The CDR3 sequence is CASSDYVQGHVYYGYTF. The CDR3 region has the DNA TGTGCCAGCAGTGATTACGTACAGGGACACGTCTACTATGGCTACACCTTC.

This clonotype was detected a few times. J is TRBJ2-5 and V is TRBV20-1; D is undetermined. The CDR3 totals 12 residues. Germline lookup yields CDR1 DFQATT and CDR2 SNEGSKA (reference sequence). Trimming took 5 bases from V and 2 from J, leaving 9 bases between them. The CDR3 reads CSAALGQETQYF. In nucleotides, the CDR3 is TGCAGTGCTGCTCTAGGGCAAGAGACCCAGTACTTC.